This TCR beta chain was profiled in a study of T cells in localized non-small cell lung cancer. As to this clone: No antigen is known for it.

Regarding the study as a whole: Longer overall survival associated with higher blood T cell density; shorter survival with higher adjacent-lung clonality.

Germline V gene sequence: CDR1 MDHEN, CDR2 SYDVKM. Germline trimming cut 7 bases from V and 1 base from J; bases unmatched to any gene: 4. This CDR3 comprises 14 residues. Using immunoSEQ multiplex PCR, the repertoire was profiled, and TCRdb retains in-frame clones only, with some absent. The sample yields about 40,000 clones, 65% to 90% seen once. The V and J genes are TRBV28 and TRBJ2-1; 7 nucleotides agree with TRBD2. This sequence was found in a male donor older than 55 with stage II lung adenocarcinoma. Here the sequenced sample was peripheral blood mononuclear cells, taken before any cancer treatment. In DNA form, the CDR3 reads TGTGCCAGCAAGGAGCGGGGTTCCTACAATGAGCAGTTCTTC. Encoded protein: CASKERGSYNEQFF.